Listed below are T cell receptor beta chains from one sample, sequenced in a study of brain T cells in children with intractable seizures. Measured with immunoSEQ multiplex PCR; TCRdb has only the in-frame clones, and not every one. The profile shows 60,000 to 85,000 clones, approximately 94% of them singletons. Material: peripheral blood, obtained at surgery. The receptor set was obtained from a boy younger than two with tuberous sclerosis and intractable seizures. Both conserved end residues are part of each CDR3. D genes are given only for firm matches. Size is stated for part of the rows, as once, few or many counts, or as a class when the clone is expanded.

TRBJ2-7,.,.,TRBV6-5,TGTGCCAGCAGCACTTCTTACGAGCAGTACTTC,CASSTSYEQYF
TRBJ1-4,.,.,TRBV15,TGTGCCACCAGCCCTCCCCGGACAGCCGGACGGGAAAAACTGTTTTTT,CATSPPRTAGREKLFF
TRBJ2-5,.,.,TRBV21-1,TGTGCCAGCAGCAAATTCGGGGGGGACGAGACCCAGTACTTC,CASSKFGGDETQYF
TRBJ2-7,.,.,TRBV15,TGTGCCACCAGCAGAGAACCGCAAACCTACGAGCAGTACTTC,CATSREPQTYEQYF
TRBJ1-2,.,.,TRBV4-2,TGTGCCAGCACGGGTCAAGGGGCGGATGGCTACACCTTC,CASTGQGADGYTF
TRBJ2-3,.,TRBD1,TRBV13,TGTGCCAGCAGTGCAGGGGGCATTAGCACAGATACGCAGTATTTT,CASSAGGISTDTQYF
TRBJ1-3,.,.,TRBV20-1,TGCAGTGCTGGTGGAAACACCATATATTTT,CSAGGNTIYF
TRBJ1-2,.,.,TRBV5-1,TGCGCCAGCAGCTGGCCCTCCTCACGGGGTCGCTATGGCTACACCTTC,CASSWPSSRGRYGYTF
TRBJ2-7,.,.,TRBV10-1,TGCGCCAGCAGTGAGAGGAGGGGGCGAGGCGAGCAGTACTTC,CASSERRGRGEQYF
TRBJ2-7,.,.,TRBV5-1,TGCGCCAGCAGCTTGGGGCCTAGCCTCCCCTACGAGCAGTACTTC,CASSLGPSLPYEQYF
TRBJ2-1,once,TRBD2,TRBV13,TGTGCCAGCAGCTCTGCTGGGACTAGATTAAATGAGCAGTTCTTC,CASSSAGTRLNEQFF
TRBJ2-1,.,TRBD2,TRBV7-8,TGTGCCAGCAGCTTAAGCGGGGTAAGCTCCTACAATGAGCAGTTCTTC,CASSLSGVSSYNEQFF
TRBJ2-7,.,.,TRBV20-1,TGCAGTGCTAGTAGATCCGAGCAGTACTTC,CSASRSEQYF
TRBJ2-7,.,.,TRBV9,TGTGCCAGCAGCGTAGATGAGGGAAGCTACGAGCAGTACTTC,CASSVDEGSYEQYF
TRBJ1-2,.,TRBD1,TRBV29-1,TGCAGCGTTGGAACCGGACAGGGGGCTAACTATGGCTACACCTTC,CSVGTGQGANYGYTF
TRBJ1-2,.,.,TRBV6-6,TGTGCCAGCAGTTACAGAGGACAGAACTATGGCTACACCTTC,CASSYRGQNYGYTF
TRBJ1-1,.,TRBD1,TRBV5-1,TGCGCCAGCAGCCGCCCCGGGACAGGGAACACTGAAGCTTTCTTT,CASSRPGTGNTEAFF
TRBJ1-1,.,TRBD1,TRBV11-3,TGTGCCAGCAGCCGTAGATCGACAGGGGACGAAGCTTTCTTT,CASSRRSTGDEAFF
TRBJ2-3,.,.,TRBV10-3,TGTGCCACCCAAAGACAGACACACGGTAAGGGCCGCACAGATACGCAGTATTTT,CATQRQTHGKGRTDTQYF
TRBJ1-2,few,.,TRBV5-1,TGCGCCAGCAGCTTGGGGAGATATGGCTACACCTTC,CASSLGRYGYTF
TRBJ1-1,.,.,TRBV7-8,TGTGCCAGCAGCTTAGCGGGCTGGGTCCCTATGAACACTGAAGCTTTCTTT,CASSLAGWVPMNTEAFF
TRBJ2-7,.,.,TRBV4-1,TGCGCCAGCAGCCAAGGTATCGTGGGCTACGAGCAGTACTTC,CASSQGIVGYEQYF
TRBJ2-3,.,TRBD2,TRBV2,TGTGCCAGCAGACCAAACCGGGGGGAACCAGATACGCAGTATTTT,CASRPNRGEPDTQYF
TRBJ1-5,.,.,TRBV4-1,TGCGCCAGCAGACAAGTGGGGGGTAATCAGCCCCAGCATTTT,CASRQVGGNQPQHF
TRBJ2-1,.,.,TRBV28,TGTGCCAGCACCTTATCTACAATCAGCAAGCATGAGCAGTTCTTC,CASTLSTISKHEQFF
TRBJ2-7,.,.,TRBV27,TGTGCCAGCAGAACCAGAGATGCCTACGAGCAGTACTTC,CASRTRDAYEQYF
TRBJ1-5,.,.,TRBV6-5,TGTGCCAGCAGTTACTCCAGGGAACAGCCCCAGCATTTT,CASSYSREQPQHF
TRBJ1-1,.,.,TRBV6-5,TGTGCCAGCAGTTGGGGGGGGAACACTGAAGCTTTCTTT,CASSWGGNTEAFF
TRBJ1-5,.,.,TRBV14,TGTGCCAGCAGCTCCCCGAGGGCACCCCAGCATTTT,CASSSPRAPQHF
TRBJ1-1,.,.,TRBV2,TGTGCCAGCAGGAAAGAGGGGATCATAGGGGGAACTGAAGCTTTCTTT,CASRKEGIIGGTEAFF
TRBJ2-7,.,.,TRBV10-1,TGCGCCAGCAGTGAGTTTTTTGACAGTGTTGTCTACGAGCAGTACTTC,CASSEFFDSVVYEQYF
TRBJ2-5,.,.,TRBV19,TGTGCCAGTAGCACGCAGGGTGAGTTTGAGACCCAGTACTTC,CASSTQGEFETQYF
TRBJ2-1,.,TRBD2,TRBV3-1/TRBV3-2,TGTGCCAGCAGCTCTGGCCGCCTGGGACTAGTGATGAATGAGCAGTTCTTC,CASSSGRLGLVMNEQFF
TRBJ2-3,.,TRBD1,TRBV11-2,TGTGCCAGCAGCCGACAGGGTCTCACAGATACGCAGTATTTT,CASSRQGLTDTQYF
TRBJ1-1,.,.,TRBV5-5,TGTGCCAGCAGGACAGGGAACACTGAAGCTTTCTTT,CASRTGNTEAFF
TRBJ1-1,few,TRBD1,TRBV6-1,TGTGCCAGCAGTGAAGAAACAGGGGGCCACACTGAAGCTTTCTTT,CASSEETGGHTEAFF
TRBJ2-3,.,.,TRBV18,TGTGCCAGCTCAGGGGGTTCCACAGATACGCAGTATTTT,CASSGGSTDTQYF
TRBJ1-5,.,.,TRBV6-1,TGTGCCAGCAGTGGAGGGGTTTTGGCGACGTCTCAGCCCCAGCATTTT,CASSGGVLATSQPQHF
TRBJ2-1,once,TRBD2,TRBV13,TGTGCCAGCAGCTACAGGGGACTAGCGGGAGAGGGTGAGCAGTTCTTC,CASSYRGLAGEGEQFF
TRBJ2-2,.,TRBD1,TRBV10-1,TGCGCCAGCAGAGGGACAGGGGACACCGGGGAGCTGTTTTTT,CASRGTGDTGELFF
TRBJ2-2,.,.,TRBV4-1,TGCGCCAGCAGCCAAGATGCTCGGGGGCCCGGGGAGCTGTTTTTT,CASSQDARGPGELFF
TRBJ2-4,.,.,TRBV7-9,TGTGCCAGCAGCACCCCAAGTCTGGTGACCAAAAACATTCAGTACTTC,CASSTPSLVTKNIQYF
TRBJ1-1,.,.,TRBV7-9,TGTGCCAGCAGCTTAGAGTATATGTGGCCGGGAGAGAACACTGAAGCTTTCTTT,CASSLEYMWPGENTEAFF
TRBJ2-1,.,.,TRBV2,TGTGCCAGCAGTGGAGGTGACTCCTACAATGAGCAGTTCTTC,CASSGGDSYNEQFF
TRBJ2-7,.,TRBD2,TRBV5-1,TGCGCCAGCAACCCAAGACCGACTAGCGGGATCTACGAGCAGTACTTC,CASNPRPTSGIYEQYF
TRBJ1-6,.,.,TRBV19,TGTGCCAGTAGGGGGGCCAGTTCCTATAATTCACCCCTCCACTTT,CASRGASSYNSPLHF
TRBJ2-1,.,.,TRBV20-1,TGCAGTGCTAGTAGAGGAGCTCCTAGGAATGAGCAGTTCTTC,CSASRGAPRNEQFF
TRBJ2-1,.,TRBD1,TRBV19,TGTGCCAGTAGTATAGCGTTCGGGACAGGCATATCTACCTTGATCAATGAGCAGTTCTTC,CASSIAFGTGISTLINEQFF
TRBJ2-3,once,.,TRBV11-3,TGTGCCAGCAGCCGGGATACTTGGGAGGGCACAGATACGCAGTATTTT,CASSRDTWEGTDTQYF
TRBJ1-1,.,.,TRBV11-3,TGTGCCAGCAGCTTAGGGGGGGATATCGGGACTGAAGCTTTCTTT,CASSLGGDIGTEAFF
TRBJ1-2,.,TRBD1,TRBV27,TGTGCCAGCAGTTTATTCCCAGGGGGCTATGGCTACACCTTC,CASSLFPGGYGYTF
TRBJ2-7,.,TRBD1,TRBV4-1,TGCGCCAGCAGCCAAGATCACAGGGGTTACGAGCAGTACTTC,CASSQDHRGYEQYF
TRBJ1-2,once,.,TRBV30,TGTGCCTGGAGTGTGAAGGGGGACTATGGCTACACCTTC,CAWSVKGDYGYTF
TRBJ1-2,few,TRBD1,TRBV6-5,TGTGCCAGCAGCCTCGACAGGGAGGGGGGTGGCTACACCTTC,CASSLDREGGGYTF